This TCR beta chain was recorded in a study of tumor-infiltrating lymphocytes in primary liver carcinoma (TCRdb year 2017). For the study in its entirety: Hepatocellular carcinoma (four) or combined HCC and intrahepatic cholangiocarcinoma (one) was present in the five patients, who were three men and two women aged 30 to 69 years. Agilent mRNA microarray profiling was performed on the 20 to 25 tumor region samples to relate TCRbeta repertoire diversity to the local molecular phenotype. High reproducibility was observed for the technical replicate repertoires, with mean shared-clone rates approximately 0.9 and correlation coefficients above 0.95. Roughly 3.5 to 8 million productive TCRbeta reads were obtained per sample, and no significant difference in read depth was found between tissue types. TCRbeta repertoire sequencing covered 35 specimens from 5 patients: 25 tumor regions, 5 adjacent noncancerous liver tissues and 5 peripheral blood samples. The five patients had tumors staged T1-T3 N0M0, with maximum diameters ranging from about 4 to 10 cm. Across five regions of each liver tumor, along with adjacent normal tissue and blood, the study brought together TCRbeta repertoire sequencing, expression microarrays and whole-exome sequencing. Broad study findings and their caveats: Consistent with antigen-driven expansion, pairs of tumor regions showed higher repertoire overlap (mean roughly 36%) than either tumor-adjacent pairs (around 17%) or tumor-blood pairs (about 15%). The top 250 clones made up a significantly larger repertoire fraction in tumors than in blood (p = 0.039). The study included only four to six patients, and the authors note findings should be validated in a larger study. Bulk unsorted samples precluded comparing CD4+ and CD8+ T cell repertoires. Only about 7-24% of top clones were found in all five regions of a tumor, suggesting spatial heterogeneity of tumor-infiltrating T cells. Only the TCR beta chain was sequenced, so true repertoire diversity is likely underestimated because unpaired alpha chains were not captured.

The CDR3 spans 14 residues, from the cysteine through the phenylalanine. The sequence is cut down to CDR3 DNA, 42 bases in frame from base 1. The germline V gene yields MNHEY for CDR1 and SVGAGI for CDR2. Comments on this clonotype: What antigen it recognizes has not been identified. Sequence at one end of the junction differs from germline and may be a read error.

Without any cell sorting, total RNA and DNA were co-extracted from around 18-30 mg of bulk tissue using the AllPrep DNA/RNA mini kit. Between late 2015 and March 2016, five patients in China with histopathologically diagnosed primary liver carcinoma had surgical resection. Patients had chronic HBV infection and were treatment-naive at sampling. Each tumor was sampled at five spatially separated regions: the tumor centre plus the superior, inferior, left-lateral and right-lateral poles. More than 85% viable tumor cells were found by histology in every tumor sample. Fresh tumor and adjacent tissue pieces were bisected, with one half stored in RNAlater at -80 degrees C and the other half sent for histology. TCRbeta-specific cDNA was reverse-transcribed from approximately 0.5 ug total RNA using a constant-region primer and ProtoScript II reverse transcriptase. The TCRbeta libraries were prepared through three rounds of nested multiplex PCR following a slightly modified ARM-PCR procedure. Each of the first two PCR rounds ran for around 10 cycles using multiplex TRBV1-TRBV30 forward primers together with a Cbeta reverse primer. Sample barcodes and Illumina adapters were added in a final 25-cycle PCR with Deep VentR polymerase. Amplicons of 200-500 bp were gel-purified with a QIAquick gel extraction kit before sequencing. The TCRbeta amplicons were sequenced with 250-bp paired-end reads on an Illumina HiSeq 2500. The published analysis was carried out like this. Quality trimming of reads was performed with Trimmomatic v0.33, and paired reads were merged with FLASH v1.2.11 so that full CDR3 sequences could be recovered. V, D and J germline segments were assigned to the rearranged TCRbeta sequences using MiGEC v1.2.1b. VDJtools v1.0.0 computed clonotype statistics and Shannon-Wiener diversity indices. To cut down on sampling bias, every analysis after diversity analysis relied on just the 250 most abundant clonotypes from each sample. TCRdb trimmed the raw reads at Q25, called clones with MiXCR and kept productive beta chains. Each record represents a unique CDR3 protein, reported with the most common genes and DNA among its rows. TCRdb assigned the V and J calls; the authors' analysis was not used. Counted in this sample were 90,000 to 100,000 distinct CDR3 sequences; 69% of them appeared once. The ten largest make up just over 9.5% of the sample.

The clonotype was recovered from a woman between 55 and 75 years old with primary liver carcinoma and hepatitis B virus infection. The sequence links TRBV6-5 to TRBJ1-5, with TRBD1 matching 7 junction bases. Sequences were obtained from liver tumor tissue from sampling region 5. The cell subset or site label for this specimen denotes: tumor region T5, tumor centre. The CDR3 sequence is CASSCRTGNQSQHF. In nucleotide form, the sequence is TGTGCCAGCAGTTGCAGGACAGGCAATCAGTCCCAGCATTTT.